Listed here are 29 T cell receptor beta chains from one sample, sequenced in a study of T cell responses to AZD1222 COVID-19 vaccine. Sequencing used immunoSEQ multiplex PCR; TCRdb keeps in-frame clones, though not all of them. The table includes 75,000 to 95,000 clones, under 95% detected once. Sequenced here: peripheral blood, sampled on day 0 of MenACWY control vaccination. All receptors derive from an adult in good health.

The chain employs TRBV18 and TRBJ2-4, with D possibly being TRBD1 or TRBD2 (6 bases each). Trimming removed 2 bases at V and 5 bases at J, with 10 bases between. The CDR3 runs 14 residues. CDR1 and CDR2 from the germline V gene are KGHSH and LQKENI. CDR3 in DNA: TGTGCCAGCTCACCAGACGGGGGCCAAAACATTCAGTACTTC. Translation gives CASSPDGGQNIQYF.

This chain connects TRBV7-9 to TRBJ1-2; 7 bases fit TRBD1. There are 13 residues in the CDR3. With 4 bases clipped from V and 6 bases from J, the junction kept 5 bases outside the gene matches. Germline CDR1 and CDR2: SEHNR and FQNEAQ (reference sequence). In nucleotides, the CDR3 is TGTGCCAGCAGCTCGACAGGGAGTGATGGCTACACCTTC. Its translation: CASSSTGSDGYTF.

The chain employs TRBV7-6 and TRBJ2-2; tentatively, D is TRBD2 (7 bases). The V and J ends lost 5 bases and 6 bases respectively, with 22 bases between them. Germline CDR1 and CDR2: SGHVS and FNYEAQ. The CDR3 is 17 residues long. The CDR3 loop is CASSPMVGGGLSGELFF. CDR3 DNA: TGTGCCAGCAGCCCCATGGTAGGCGGGGGCTTGTCCGGGGAGCTGTTTTTT.

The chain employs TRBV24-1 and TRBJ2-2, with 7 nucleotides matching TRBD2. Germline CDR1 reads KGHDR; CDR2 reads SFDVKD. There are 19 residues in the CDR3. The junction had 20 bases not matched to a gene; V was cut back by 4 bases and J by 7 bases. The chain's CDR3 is CATSEFDSSSGKLDGELFF. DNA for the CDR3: TGTGCCACCAGTGAGTTTGACAGCTCCAGCGGGAAGCTAGACGGGGAGCTGTTTTTT.

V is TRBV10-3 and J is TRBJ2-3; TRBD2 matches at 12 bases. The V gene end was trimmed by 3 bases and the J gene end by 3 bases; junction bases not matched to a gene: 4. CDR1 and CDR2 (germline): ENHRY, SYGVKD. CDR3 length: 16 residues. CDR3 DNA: TGTGCCATCAGTGATTGGACTAGCGGGATGACAGATACGCAGTATTTT. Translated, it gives CAISDWTSGMTDTQYF.

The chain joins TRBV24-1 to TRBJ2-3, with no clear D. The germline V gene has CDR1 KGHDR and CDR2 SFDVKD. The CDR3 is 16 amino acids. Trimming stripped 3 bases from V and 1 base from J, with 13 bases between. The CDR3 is CATSDPSLIGTDTQYF. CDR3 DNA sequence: TGTGCCACCAGTGATCCCAGCCTTATTGGCACAGATACGCAGTATTTT.

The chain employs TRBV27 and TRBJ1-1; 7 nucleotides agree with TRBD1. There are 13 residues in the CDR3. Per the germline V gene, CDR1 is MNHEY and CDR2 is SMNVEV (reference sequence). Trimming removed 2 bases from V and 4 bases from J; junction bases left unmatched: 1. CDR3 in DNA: TGTGCCAGCAGTTTAAGGGACAGCACTGAAGCTTTCTTT. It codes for CASSLRDSTEAFF.

This chain's CDR3 is CASSYNGANTGELFF. CDR3 nucleotides: TGTGCCAGCAGTTACAACGGAGCGAACACCGGGGAGCTGTTTTTT. The V call is TRBV6-5, the J call TRBJ2-2; D call uncertain. The V end was cut by 2 bases, the J end by 0 bases, with 7 bases between. The germline CDR1 and CDR2 sequences are MNHEY and SVGAGI. The CDR3 covers 15 residues.

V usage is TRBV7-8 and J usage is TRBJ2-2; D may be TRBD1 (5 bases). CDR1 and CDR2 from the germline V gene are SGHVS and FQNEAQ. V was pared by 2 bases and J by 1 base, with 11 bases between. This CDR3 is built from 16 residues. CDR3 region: CASSLLYQGNTGELFF. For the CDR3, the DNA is TGTGCCAGCAGCTTACTTTACCAGGGGAACACCGGGGAGCTGTTTTTT. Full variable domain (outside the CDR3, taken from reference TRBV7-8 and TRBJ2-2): GAGVSQSPRYKVAKRGQDVALRCDPISGHVSLFWYQQALGQGPEFLTYFQNEAQLDKSGLPSDRFFAERPEGSVSTLKIQRTQQEDSAVYLCASSLLYQGNTGELFFGEGSRLTVL.

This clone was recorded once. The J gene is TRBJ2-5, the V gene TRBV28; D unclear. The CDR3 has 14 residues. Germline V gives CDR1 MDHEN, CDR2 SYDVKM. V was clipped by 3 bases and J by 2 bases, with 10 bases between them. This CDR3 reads CASSLSGQQETQYF. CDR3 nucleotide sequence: TGTGCCAGCAGTTTGTCAGGCCAACAAGAGACCCAGTACTTC.

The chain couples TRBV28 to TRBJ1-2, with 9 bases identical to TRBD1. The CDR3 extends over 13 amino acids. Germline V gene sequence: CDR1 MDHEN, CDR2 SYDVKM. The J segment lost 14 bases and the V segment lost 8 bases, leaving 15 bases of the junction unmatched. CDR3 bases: TGTGCCAGCCTTCCCGGGACAGGGAGGATTAAGACCTTC. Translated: CASLPGTGRIKTF.

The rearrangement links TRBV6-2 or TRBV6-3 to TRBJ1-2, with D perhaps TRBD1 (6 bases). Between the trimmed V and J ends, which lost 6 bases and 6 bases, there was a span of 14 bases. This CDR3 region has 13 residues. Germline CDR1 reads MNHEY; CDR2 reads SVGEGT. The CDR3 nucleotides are TGTGCCAGCAGCCCAGACAGGATCCATGGCTACACCTTC. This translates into CASSPDRIHGYTF.

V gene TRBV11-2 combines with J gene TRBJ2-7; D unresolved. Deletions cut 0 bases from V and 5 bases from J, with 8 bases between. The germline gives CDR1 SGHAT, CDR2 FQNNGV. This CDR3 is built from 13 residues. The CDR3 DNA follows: TGTGCCAGCAGCTTAGATCGGCTTAACGAGCAGTACTTC. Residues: CASSLDRLNEQYF.

CDR3 sequence (DNA): TGCGCCAGCAGCCAAGAATGGGGAGGATTACACTACGAGCAGTACTTC. This gives the protein CASSQEWGGLHYEQYF. The genes are TRBV4-3 and TRBJ2-7; a possible D gene is TRBD2 (6 bases). V gave up 0 bases and J gave up 3 bases, with 15 bases separating them. CDR1 and CDR2 from the germline V gene are LGHNA and YSLEER. The length of the CDR3 is 16 residues.

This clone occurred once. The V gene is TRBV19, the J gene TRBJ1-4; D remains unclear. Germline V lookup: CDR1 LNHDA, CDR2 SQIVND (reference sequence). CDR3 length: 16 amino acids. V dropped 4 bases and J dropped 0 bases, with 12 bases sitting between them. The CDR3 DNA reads TGTGCCAGTAGTAACCGACAAACTGCAACTAATGAAAAACTGTTTTTT. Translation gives CASSNRQTATNEKLFF.

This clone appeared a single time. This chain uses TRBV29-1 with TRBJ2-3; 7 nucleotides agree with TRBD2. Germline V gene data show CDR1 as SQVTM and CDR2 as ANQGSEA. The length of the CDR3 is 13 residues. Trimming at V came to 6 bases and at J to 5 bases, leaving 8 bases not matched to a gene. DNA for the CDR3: TGCAGCGTGGACAAGGGAGGGATAGATACGCAGTATTTT. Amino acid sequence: CSVDKGGIDTQYF.

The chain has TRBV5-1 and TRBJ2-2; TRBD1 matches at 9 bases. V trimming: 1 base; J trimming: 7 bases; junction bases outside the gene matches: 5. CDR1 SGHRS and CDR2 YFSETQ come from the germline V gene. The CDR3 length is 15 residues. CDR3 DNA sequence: TGCGCCAGCAGCTTGTCACAGGGGGCCGGCGGGGAGCTGTTTTTT. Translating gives CASSLSQGAGGELFF.

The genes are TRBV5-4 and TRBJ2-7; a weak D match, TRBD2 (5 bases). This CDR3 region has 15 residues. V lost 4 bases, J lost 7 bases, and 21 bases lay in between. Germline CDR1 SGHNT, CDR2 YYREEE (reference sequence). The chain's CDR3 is CASSLQTQRRGEQYF. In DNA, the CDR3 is TGTGCCAGCAGCCTCCAAACCCAGCGTCGGGGAGAGCAGTACTTC.

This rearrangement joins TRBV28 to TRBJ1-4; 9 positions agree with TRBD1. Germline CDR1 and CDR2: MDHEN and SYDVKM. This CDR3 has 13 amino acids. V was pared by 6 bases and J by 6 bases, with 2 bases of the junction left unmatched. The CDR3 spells CASRGTGYEKLFF. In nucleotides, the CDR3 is TGTGCCAGCAGGGGGACAGGGTATGAAAAACTGTTTTTT.

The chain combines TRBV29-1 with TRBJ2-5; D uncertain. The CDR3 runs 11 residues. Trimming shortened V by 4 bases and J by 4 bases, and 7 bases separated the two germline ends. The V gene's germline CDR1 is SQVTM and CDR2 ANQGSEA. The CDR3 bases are TGCAGCGTTGGTGGCGGAGAGACCCAGTACTTC. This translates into CSVGGGETQYF.

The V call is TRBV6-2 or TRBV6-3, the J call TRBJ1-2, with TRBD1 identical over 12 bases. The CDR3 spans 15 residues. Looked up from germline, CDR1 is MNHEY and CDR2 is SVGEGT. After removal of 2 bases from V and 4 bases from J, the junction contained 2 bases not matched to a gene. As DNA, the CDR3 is TGTGCCAGCAGTTACGGGACAGGGGGCGCCTATGGCTACACCTTC. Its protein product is CASSYGTGGAYGYTF.

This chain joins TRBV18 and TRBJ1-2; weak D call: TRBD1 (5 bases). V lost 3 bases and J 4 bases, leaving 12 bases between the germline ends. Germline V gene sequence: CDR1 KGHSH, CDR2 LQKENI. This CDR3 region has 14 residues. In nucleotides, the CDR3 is TGTGCCAGCTCACCTTTTCGGGACCTCTATGGCTACACCTTC. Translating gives CASSPFRDLYGYTF.

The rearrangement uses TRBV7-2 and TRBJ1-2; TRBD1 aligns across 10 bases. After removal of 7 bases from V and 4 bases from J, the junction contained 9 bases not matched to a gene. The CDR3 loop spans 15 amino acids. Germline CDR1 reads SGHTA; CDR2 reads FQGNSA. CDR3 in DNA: TGTGCCAGCACCCAGTGGACAGGGGGAGTCTATGGCTACACCTTC. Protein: CASTQWTGGVYGYTF.

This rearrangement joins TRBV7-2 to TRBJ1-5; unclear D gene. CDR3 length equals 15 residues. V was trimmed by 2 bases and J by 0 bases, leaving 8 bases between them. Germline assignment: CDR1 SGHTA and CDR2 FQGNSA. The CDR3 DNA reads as TGTGCCAGCAGCTTAACCACAAATAGCAATCAGCCCCAGCATTTT. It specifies CASSLTTNSNQPQHF.

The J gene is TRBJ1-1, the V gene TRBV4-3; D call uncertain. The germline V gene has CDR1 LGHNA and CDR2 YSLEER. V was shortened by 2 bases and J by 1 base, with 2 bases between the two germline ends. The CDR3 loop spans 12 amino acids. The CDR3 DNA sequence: TGCGCCAGCAGCCAACAGAACACTGAAGCTTTCTTT. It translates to CASSQQNTEAFF.

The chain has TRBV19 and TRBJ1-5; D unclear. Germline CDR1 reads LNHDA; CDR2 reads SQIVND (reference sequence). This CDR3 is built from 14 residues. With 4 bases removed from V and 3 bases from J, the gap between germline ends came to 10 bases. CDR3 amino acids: CASSRGRTNQPQHF. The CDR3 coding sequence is TGTGCCAGTAGTAGAGGACGGACCAATCAGCCCCAGCATTTT.

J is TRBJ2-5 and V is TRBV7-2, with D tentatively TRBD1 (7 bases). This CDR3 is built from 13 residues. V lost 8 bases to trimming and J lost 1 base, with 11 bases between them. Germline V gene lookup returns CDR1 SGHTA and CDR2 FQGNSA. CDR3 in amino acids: CASRQGGQETQYF. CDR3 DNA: TGTGCCAGCCGCCAGGGGGGCCAAGAGACCCAGTACTTC.

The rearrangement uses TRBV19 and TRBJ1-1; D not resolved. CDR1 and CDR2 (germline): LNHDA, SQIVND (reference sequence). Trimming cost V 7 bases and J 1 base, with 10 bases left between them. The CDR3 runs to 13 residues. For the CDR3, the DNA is TGTGCCAGTAAGGCTCTGGCGAACACTGAAGCTTTCTTT. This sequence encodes CASKALANTEAFF.

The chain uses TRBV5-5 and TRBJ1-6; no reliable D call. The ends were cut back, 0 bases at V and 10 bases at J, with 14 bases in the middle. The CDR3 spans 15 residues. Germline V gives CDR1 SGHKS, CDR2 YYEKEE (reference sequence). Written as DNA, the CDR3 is TGTGCCAGCAGCTTGGAGGTGGCTACGAGGTCACCCCTCCACTTT. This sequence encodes CASSLEVATRSPLHF.